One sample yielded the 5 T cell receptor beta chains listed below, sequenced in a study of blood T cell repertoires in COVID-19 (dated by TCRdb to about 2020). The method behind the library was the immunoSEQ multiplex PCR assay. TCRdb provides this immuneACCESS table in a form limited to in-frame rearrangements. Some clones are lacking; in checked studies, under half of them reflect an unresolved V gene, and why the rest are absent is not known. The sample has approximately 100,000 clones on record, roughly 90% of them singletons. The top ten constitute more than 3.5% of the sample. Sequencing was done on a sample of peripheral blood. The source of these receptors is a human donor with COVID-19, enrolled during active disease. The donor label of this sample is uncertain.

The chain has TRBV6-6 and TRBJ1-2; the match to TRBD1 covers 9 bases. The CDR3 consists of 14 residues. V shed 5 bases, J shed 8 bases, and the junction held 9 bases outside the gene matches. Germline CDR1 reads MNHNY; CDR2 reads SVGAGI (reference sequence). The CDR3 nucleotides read TGTGCCAGCAGTCTTACAGGGGGCCGGAGCGGCTACACCTTC. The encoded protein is CASSLTGGRSGYTF.

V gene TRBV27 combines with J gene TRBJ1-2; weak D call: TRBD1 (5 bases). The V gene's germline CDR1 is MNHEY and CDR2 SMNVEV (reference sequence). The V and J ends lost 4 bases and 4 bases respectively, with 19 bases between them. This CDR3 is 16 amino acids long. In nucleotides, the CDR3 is TGTGCCAGCAGTTCATTATCAAGGGGCGCCCTCTATGGCTACACCTTC. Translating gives CASSSLSRGALYGYTF.

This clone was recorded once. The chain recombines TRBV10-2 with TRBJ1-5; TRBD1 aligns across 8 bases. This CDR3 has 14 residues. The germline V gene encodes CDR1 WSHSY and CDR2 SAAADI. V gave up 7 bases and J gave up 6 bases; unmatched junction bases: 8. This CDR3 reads CASNPGGLRQPQHF. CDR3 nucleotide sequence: TGCGCCAGCAATCCAGGGGGCTTACGTCAGCCCCAGCATTTT.

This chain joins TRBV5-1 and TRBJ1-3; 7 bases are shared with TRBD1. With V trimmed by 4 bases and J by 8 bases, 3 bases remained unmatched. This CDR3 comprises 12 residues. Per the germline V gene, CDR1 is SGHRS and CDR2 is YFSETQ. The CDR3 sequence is CASSPQGDTIYF. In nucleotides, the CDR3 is TGCGCCAGCAGCCCCCAGGGGGACACCATATATTTT.

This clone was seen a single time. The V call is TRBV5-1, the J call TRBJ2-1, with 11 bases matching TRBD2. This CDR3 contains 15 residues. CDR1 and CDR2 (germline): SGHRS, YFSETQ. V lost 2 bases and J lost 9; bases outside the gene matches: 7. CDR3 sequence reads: CASSLLAGETVEQFF. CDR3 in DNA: TGCGCCAGCAGCTTACTAGCGGGAGAAACAGTTGAGCAGTTCTTC.